The sequence of this TCR beta chain was determined in a study of blood T cell repertoires in COVID-19. The overall study: COVID-19 samples, acute and convalescent, were from the United States, Italy and Spain. From T cells, B-cell-depleted T cells, or PBMCs came the material, which was cDNA or gDNA.

How the authors handled the data: Reference gene primer amplification gave nucleated cell count estimates. Profiling relied on immunoSEQ multiplex PCR, and the TCRdb table lists in-frame clones only, not all of them. V, J and clone size are those of that table, while D and trimming were read from the DNA. The data hold just over 300,000 clones, with 87% observed a single time. Trimming shortened V by 5 bases and J by 11 bases, and 10 bases separated the two germline ends. Germline V gene lookup returns CDR1 SEHNR and CDR2 FQNEAQ (reference sequence). This CDR3 is 11 amino acids long. This clonotype originated in a man between 18 and 29 years old with active or convalescent COVID-19. Sequencing was performed on peripheral blood. The chain employs TRBV7-9 and TRBJ2-1; D is uncertain. CDR3 region: CASSASYKQFF. The CDR3, as DNA: TGTGCCAGCAGCGCTAGTTATAAGCAGTTCTTC.